This TCR beta chain was documented in a study of T cell responses to AZD1222 COVID-19 vaccine. TCRdb keeps only in-frame clones here, not all; method: immunoSEQ multiplex PCR. The sample consists of more than 95,000 clones, roughly 91% of them appearing once. From germline, CDR1 is KGHDR and CDR2 SFDVKD. The V end was cut by 1 base, the J end by 0 bases, with 15 bases between. The CDR3 runs 18 residues. The TCR comes from an adult in good health. The starting material was peripheral blood, obtained on day 0 of MenACWY control vaccination. The chain combines TRBV24-1 with TRBJ2-1, with D perhaps TRBD1 (6 bases). The CDR3 DNA reads TGTGCCACCAGTGATTTCCCCAACAGGGAAAGCTCCTACAATGAGCAGTTCTTC. It translates to CATSDFPNRESSYNEQFF.